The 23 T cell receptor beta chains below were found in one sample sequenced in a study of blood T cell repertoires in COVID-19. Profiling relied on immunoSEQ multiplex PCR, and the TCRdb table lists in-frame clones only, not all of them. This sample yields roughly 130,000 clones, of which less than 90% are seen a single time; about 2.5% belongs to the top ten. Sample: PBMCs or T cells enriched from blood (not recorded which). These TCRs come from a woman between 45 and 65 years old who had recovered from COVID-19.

CDR3 protein: CASSLRGGRNEQFF. The CDR3 nucleotides read TGTGCCAGCAGCTTGCGGGGGGGCCGAAATGAGCAGTTCTTC. J is TRBJ2-1 and V is TRBV5-4; 8 bases line up with TRBD2. This CDR3 comprises 14 residues. CDR1 and CDR2 (germline): SGHNT, YYREEE (reference sequence). V lost 1 base to trimming and J lost 7 bases; unmatched junction nucleotides: 4.

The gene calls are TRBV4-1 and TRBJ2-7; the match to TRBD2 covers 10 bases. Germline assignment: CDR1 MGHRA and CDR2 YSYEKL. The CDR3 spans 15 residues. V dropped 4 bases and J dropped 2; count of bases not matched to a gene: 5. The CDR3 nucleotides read TGCGCCAGCAGCCCCTGGACTAGCGGCCCCTACGAGCAGTACTTC. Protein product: CASSPWTSGPYEQYF.

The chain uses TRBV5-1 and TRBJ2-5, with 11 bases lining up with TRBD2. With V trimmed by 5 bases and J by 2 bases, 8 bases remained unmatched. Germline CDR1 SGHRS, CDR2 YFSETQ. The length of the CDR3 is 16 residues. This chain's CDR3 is CASRSTSGGPQETQYF. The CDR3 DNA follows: TGCGCCAGCAGATCTACTAGCGGGGGACCTCAAGAGACCCAGTACTTC.

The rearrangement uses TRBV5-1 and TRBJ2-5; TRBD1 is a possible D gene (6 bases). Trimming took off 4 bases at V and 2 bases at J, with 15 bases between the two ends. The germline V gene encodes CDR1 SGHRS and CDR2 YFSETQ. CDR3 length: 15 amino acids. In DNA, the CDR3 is TGCGCCAGCAGCACACAGGGTATGCCTCAAGAGACCCAGTACTTC. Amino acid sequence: CASSTQGMPQETQYF.

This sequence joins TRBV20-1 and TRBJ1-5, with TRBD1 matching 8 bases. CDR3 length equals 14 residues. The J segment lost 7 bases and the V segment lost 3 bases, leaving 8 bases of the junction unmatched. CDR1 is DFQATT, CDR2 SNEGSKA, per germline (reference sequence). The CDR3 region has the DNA TGCAGTGCTAGTGGACAGGGTGGAGGACAGCCCCAGCATTTT. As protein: CSASGQGGGQPQHF.

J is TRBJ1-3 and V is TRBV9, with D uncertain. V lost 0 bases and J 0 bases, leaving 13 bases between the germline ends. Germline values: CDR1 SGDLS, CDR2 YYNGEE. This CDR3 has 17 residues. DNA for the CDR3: TGTGCCAGCAGCGTAGCTCCAGATGCCCTCTCTGGAAACACCATATATTTT. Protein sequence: CASSVAPDALSGNTIYF.

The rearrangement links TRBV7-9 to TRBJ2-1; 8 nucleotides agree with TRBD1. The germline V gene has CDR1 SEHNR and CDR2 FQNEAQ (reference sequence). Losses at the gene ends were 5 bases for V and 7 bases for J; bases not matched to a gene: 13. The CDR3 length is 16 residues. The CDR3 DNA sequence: TGTGCCAGCAGCCCCCTGAGGACAGGGAGGAGAAATGAGCAGTTCTTC. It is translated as CASSPLRTGRRNEQFF.

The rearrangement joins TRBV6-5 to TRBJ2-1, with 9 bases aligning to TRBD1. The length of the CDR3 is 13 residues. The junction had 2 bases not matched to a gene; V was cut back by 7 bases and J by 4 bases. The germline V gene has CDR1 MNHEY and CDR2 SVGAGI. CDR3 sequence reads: CASIGQGYNEQFF. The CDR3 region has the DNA TGTGCCAGCATCGGACAGGGGTACAATGAGCAGTTCTTC.

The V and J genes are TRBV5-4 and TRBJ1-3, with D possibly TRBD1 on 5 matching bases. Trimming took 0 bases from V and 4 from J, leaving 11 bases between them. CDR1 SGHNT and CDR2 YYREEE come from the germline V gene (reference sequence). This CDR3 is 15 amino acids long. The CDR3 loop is CASSLDLQAGNTIYF. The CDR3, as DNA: TGTGCCAGCAGCTTGGATTTACAGGCGGGAAACACCATATATTTT.

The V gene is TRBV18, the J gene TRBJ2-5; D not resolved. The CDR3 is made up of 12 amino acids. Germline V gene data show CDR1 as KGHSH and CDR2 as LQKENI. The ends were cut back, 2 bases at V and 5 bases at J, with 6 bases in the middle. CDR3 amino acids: CASSPYAETQYF. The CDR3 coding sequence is TGTGCCAGCTCACCATACGCGGAGACCCAGTACTTC.

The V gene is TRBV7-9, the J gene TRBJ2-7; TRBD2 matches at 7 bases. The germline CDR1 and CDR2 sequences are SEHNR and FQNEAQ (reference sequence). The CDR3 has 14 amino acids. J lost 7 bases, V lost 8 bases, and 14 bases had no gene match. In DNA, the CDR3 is TGTGCCAGCGGACCGCGGACTAGACCATGGGAGCAGTACTTC. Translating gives CASGPRTRPWEQYF. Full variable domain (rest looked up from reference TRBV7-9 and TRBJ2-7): DTGVSQNPRHKITKRGQNVTFRCDPISEHNRLYWYRQTLGQGPEFLTYFQNEAQLEKSRLLSDRFSAERPKGSFSTLEIQRTEQGDSAMYLCASGPRTRPWEQYFGPGTRLTVT.

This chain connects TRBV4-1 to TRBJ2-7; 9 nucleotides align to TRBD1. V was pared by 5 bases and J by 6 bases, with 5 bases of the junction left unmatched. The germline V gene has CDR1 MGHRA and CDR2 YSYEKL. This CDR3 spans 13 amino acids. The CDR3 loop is CASSYGQGSEQYF. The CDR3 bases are TGCGCCAGCAGCTACGGACAGGGGAGCGAGCAGTACTTC.

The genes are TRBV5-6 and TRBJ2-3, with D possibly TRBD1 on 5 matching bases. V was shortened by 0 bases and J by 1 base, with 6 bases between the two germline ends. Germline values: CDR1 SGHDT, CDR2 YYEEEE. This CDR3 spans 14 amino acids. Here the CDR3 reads CASSLGQRTDTQYF. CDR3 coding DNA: TGTGCCAGCAGCTTGGGACAGCGCACAGATACGCAGTATTTT.

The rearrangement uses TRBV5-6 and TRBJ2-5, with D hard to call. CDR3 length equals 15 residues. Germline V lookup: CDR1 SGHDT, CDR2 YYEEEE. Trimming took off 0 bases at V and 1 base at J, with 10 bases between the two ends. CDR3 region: CASSLGSSVQETQYF. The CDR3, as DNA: TGTGCCAGCAGCTTGGGGTCGTCGGTCCAAGAGACCCAGTACTTC. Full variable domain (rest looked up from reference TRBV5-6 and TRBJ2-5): DAGVTQSPTHLIKTRGQQVTLRCSPKSGHDTVSWYQQALGQGPQFIFQYYEEEERQRGNFPDRFSGHQFPNYSSELNVNALLLGDSALYLCASSLGSSVQETQYFGPGTRLLVL.

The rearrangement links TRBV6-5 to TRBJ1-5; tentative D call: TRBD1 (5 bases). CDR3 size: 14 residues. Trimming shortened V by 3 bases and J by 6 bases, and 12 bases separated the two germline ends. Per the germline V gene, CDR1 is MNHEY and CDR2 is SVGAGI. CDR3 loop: CASSYSGVVQPQHF. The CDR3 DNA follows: TGTGCCAGCAGTTATTCGGGGGTCGTTCAGCCCCAGCATTTT.

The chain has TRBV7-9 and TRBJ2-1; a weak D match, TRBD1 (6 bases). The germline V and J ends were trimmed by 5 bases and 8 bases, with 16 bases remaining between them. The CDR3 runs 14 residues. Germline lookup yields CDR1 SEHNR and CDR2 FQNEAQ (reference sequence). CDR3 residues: CASSAWDTRHEQFF. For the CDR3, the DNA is TGTGCCAGCAGCGCCTGGGACACACGACATGAGCAGTTCTTC.

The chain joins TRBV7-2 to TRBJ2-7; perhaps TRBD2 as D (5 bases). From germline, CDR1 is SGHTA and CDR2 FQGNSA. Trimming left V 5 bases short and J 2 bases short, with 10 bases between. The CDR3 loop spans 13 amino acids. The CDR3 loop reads CASSAGVPYEQYF. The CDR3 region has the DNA TGTGCCAGCAGCGCCGGGGTCCCCTACGAGCAGTACTTC.

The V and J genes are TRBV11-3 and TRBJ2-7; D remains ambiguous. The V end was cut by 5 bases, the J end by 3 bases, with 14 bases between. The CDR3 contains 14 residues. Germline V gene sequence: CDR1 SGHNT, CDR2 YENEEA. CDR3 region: CASSQSGSHYEQYF. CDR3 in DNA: TGTGCCAGCAGCCAGTCGGGTTCTCACTACGAGCAGTACTTC.

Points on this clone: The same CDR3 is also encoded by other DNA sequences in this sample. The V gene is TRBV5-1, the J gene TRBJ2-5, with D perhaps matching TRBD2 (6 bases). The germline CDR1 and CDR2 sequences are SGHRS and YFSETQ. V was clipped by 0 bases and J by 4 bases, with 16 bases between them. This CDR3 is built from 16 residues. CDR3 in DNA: TGCGCCAGCAGCTTGGCTCTTAGCGGCGTGGCAGAGACCCAGTACTTC. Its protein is CASSLALSGVAETQYF.

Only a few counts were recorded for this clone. CDR3 DNA: TGTGCCAGTACCCTAGCGGGTTCTCCTGAAGCTTTCTTT. This codes for CASTLAGSPEAFF. The chain uses TRBV19 and TRBJ1-1; D unresolved. The CDR3 spans 13 residues. Germline CDR1 LNHDA, CDR2 SQIVND (reference sequence). The V gene lost 7 bases and the J gene lost 6 bases, with 15 bases spanning the gap.

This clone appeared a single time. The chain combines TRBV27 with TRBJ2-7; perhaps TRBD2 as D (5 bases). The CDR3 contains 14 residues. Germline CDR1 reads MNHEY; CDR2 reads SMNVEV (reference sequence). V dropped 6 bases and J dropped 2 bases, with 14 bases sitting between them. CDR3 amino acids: CASRADWGAYEQYF. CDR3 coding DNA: TGTGCCAGCAGGGCCGATTGGGGAGCCTACGAGCAGTACTTC.

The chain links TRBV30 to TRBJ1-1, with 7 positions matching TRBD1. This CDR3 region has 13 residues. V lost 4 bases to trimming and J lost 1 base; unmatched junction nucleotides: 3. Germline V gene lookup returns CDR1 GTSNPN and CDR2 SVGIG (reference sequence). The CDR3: CAWKGQPNTEAFF. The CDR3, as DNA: TGTGCCTGGAAGGGACAGCCGAACACTGAAGCTTTCTTT.

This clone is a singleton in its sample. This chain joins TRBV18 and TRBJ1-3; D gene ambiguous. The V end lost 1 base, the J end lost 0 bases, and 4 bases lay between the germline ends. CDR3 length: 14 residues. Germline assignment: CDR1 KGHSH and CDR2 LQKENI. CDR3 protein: CASSPLASGNTIYF. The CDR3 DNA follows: TGTGCCAGCTCACCACTAGCCTCTGGAAACACCATATATTTT.